This TCR beta chain was recovered during a study of CXCR3-negative and CXCR3-positive naive CD8 T cells. In preparing the TRB cDNA libraries, 5' RACE with UMI labels was used. After re-calling the 5' RACE reads, TCRdb lists one entry per CDR3 protein, DNA absent. The sample includes over 80,000 distinct CDR3 sequences. The CDR3 length is 16 residues. CDR1 is DFQATT, CDR2 SNEGSKA, per germline (reference sequence). The TCR comes from a human donor in good health. Some clones in this sample may be carry-over from other donors' samples. Specimen: naive CXCR3- CD8+ T cells from blood. The subset was: CD45RO-CCR7+CD27+CD95- naive CD8+ T cells lacking CXCR3 (TNR3-). The rearrangement links TRBV20-1 to TRBJ1-1; TCRdb gives TRBD1 as the D gene, but with no DNA this cannot be confirmed. The CDR3: CSASYVREISGTEAFF.